This TCR beta chain originates from a study of persistence of HIV-infected CD4 T cells. The immunoSEQ assay was version 4, run in survey mode. Produced via immunoSEQ multiplex PCR; TCRdb's table is partial and in-frame only. The sample has 45,000 or so clones, about 88% seen once; the top ten hold 0.4% to 0.5%. The CDR3 covers 15 residues. V gave up 5 bases and J gave up 0 bases; unmatched junction bases: 5. Germline CDR1 MNHEY, CDR2 SVGAGI. With regard to this clone: No antigen is known for it.

This nonspecific control used anti-CD3/anti-CD28 bead stimulation of CD4+ T cells. Sorting of responding CD4+ T cells relied on upregulated CD40 ligand together with CD69. Donors had CD4+ T cell counts above 400 cells/uL and were CMV-seropositive. The chain recombines TRBV6-5 with TRBJ2-3; TRBD2 matches 7 bases. The material was CD4+ T cells sorted from PBMCs after 18-hour stimulation, obtained from a patient who received antiretroviral therapy. The clonotype was recovered from an adult woman with HIV who was CMV-seropositive. CDR3 region: CASSRGDLSTDTQYF. CDR3 DNA sequence: TGTGCCAGCAGTCGGGGGGACCTCAGCACAGATACGCAGTATTTT.